What follows is one T cell receptor beta chain and its context. Its target is unknown. This sample is part of a study of cytomegalovirus exposure and HLA in healthy donors. Whole-study context: For the approximately 430 genotyped donors, 81% fell within the Caucasian-associated ancestry cluster.

PCR primers comprised 60 Vbeta and 13 Jbeta primers. TCRdb's table, derived via immunoSEQ multiplex PCR, lists solely in-frame clones and lacks some. The profile covers about 160,000 clones, with 78% appearing a single time and about 1.5% taken by the ten largest. General observations from the study: Later on, an analysis found that several of the most significant clusters appeared to be linked to common viral pathogens, which included parvovirus B19. Productive rates of about 87% or about 30% were seen for most TCR beta V segments in an earlier analysis.

The sequencing input was PBMCs. This receptor was identified in a male donor in good health and CMV-seronegative.

The CDR3 DNA reads TGTGCCAGCAGCTTAAGGACTAGTGGGGATGAGCAGTTCTTC. It specifies CASSLRTSGDEQFF. The rearrangement joins TRBV7-6 to TRBJ2-1; 7 nucleotides align to TRBD2. Germline lookup yields CDR1 SGHVS and CDR2 FNYEAQ. The CDR3 totals 14 residues. Trimming cost V 2 bases and J 8 bases; bases outside gene matches: 6.